This entry describes one T cell receptor beta chain. This sample was taken from a study of blood T cell repertoires in COVID-19. Study-wide context: The study drew acute and convalescent COVID-19 samples from the United States, Italy and Spain. Sources were T cells, B-cell-depleted T cells, or PBMCs; the material itself was cDNA or gDNA.

V lost 2 bases and J lost 13; bases outside the gene matches: 9. The length of the CDR3 is 13 residues. Germline V gene sequence: CDR1 LGHDT, CDR2 YNNKEL (reference sequence). Per the original methods: Amplifying reference gene primers gave estimates of nucleated cell counts. Profiling relied on immunoSEQ multiplex PCR, and the TCRdb table lists in-frame clones only, not all of them. Clonal size and the V and J genes are those of that table, whereas D and trimming came from the DNA. Counted here are roughly 30,000 clones, 55% to 75% occurring once; the ten biggest clones make up 20% to 25%. The source is a boy aged 2 to 10 with active or convalescent COVID-19. The chain carries TRBV3-1 (or the pseudogene TRBV3-2) and TRBJ1-1; 8 bases align to TRBD1. Material for sequencing was peripheral blood. CDR3 coding DNA: TGTGCCAGCAGCCAACAGGGGGCCCCTTTCGATTTCTTT. This encodes CASSQQGAPFDFF.